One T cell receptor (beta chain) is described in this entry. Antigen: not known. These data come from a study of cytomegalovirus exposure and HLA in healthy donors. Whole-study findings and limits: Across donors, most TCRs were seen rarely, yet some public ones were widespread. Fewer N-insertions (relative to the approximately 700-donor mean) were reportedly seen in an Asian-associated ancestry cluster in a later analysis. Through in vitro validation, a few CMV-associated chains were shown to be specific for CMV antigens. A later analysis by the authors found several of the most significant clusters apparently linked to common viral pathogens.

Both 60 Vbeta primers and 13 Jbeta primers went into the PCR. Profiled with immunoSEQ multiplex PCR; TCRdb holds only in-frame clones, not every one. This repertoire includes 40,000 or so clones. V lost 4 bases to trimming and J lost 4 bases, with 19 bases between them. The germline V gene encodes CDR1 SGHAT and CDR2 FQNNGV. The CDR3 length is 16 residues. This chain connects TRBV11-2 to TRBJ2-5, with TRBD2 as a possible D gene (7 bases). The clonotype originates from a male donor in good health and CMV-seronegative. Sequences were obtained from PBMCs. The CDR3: CASSSTGGRGSETQYF. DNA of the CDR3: TGTGCCAGCAGCTCCACGGGGGGCAGGGGCTCAGAGACCCAGTACTTC.